The rows below give T cell receptor beta chains drawn from one sample of a study of shared clonotypes between healthy human individuals. Using immunoSEQ multiplex PCR, the repertoire was profiled, and TCRdb retains in-frame clones only, with some absent. The sample consists of around 2,000,000 clones, roughly 96% of them appearing once. The sequenced sample was naive CD4+ T cells sorted from blood. The receptors were sampled from a man aged 18 to 35 in good health. The conserved cysteine and the conserved F or W are not part of the CDR3 here. Fields, in order: V gene, J gene, CDR3 protein.

TRBV4-3	TRBJ2-1	ASSHVEASSYNEQF
TRBV6-5	TRBJ2-7	ASSYLGDEQY
TRBV5-4	TRBJ1-2	ASSVPGTAYGYT
TRBV28	TRBJ2-2	ASSFLTRTGELF
TRBV30	TRBJ2-3	AWALLGRTPGGGTDTQY
TRBV30	TRBJ1-4	AWSTGPGEKLF
TRBV28	TRBJ1-1	ASSFGVTGGGEAF
TRBV9	TRBJ2-3	ASSVGGFTDTQY
TRBV30	TRBJ1-1	AWSEAIMNTEAF
TRBV14	TRBJ1-1	ASSQVYSLRGTEAF
TRBV19	TRBJ2-3	ASSTQSTDTQY
TRBV7-2	TRBJ2-2	ASSLVSYTGELF
TRBV9	TRBJ1-1	ASSLVSGTEAF
TRBV5-4	TRBJ2-1	ASSHSGGASRVNEQF
TRBV2	TRBJ1-3	ASSAQGERNTIY
TRBV30	TRBJ2-3	AWKPMGGASTDTQY
TRBV19	TRBJ2-3	ASSRPSGSTDTQY
TRBV5-4	TRBJ2-3	ASSLGGTGTDTQY
TRBV4-1	TRBJ2-3	ASRQSGTMSTDTQY
TRBV7-2	TRBJ1-3	ASSPTPGQGANTIY
TRBV2	TRBJ1-5	ASSVAVDPYSNQPQH
TRBV6-5	TRBJ1-2	ASSYSSSYGYT
TRBV10-1	TRBJ1-1	ASSPAGTLGTEAF
TRBV5-6	TRBJ2-5	ASRVGIQETQY
TRBV6-1	TRBJ2-7	ASRVGFYEQY
TRBV6-5	TRBJ1-1	ASSQGSWNTEAF
TRBV6-6	TRBJ1-6	ASTHGGDRGGSPLH
TRBV5-1	TRBJ1-1	ASMPDSTNTEAF
TRBV30	TRBJ2-5	AWSVLWGETQY
TRBV7-9	TRBJ2-5	ASSWGTGGQETQY
TRBV5-4	TRBJ1-3	ASSPPGQAYLGSGNTIY
TRBV5-1	TRBJ2-3	ASSGRQPPDTQY
TRBV6-5	TRBJ1-1	ASSKPGQRNTEAF
TRBV6-6	TRBJ1-2	ASSYQQGAYGYT
TRBV7-2	TRBJ2-5	ASSSIGQKETQY
TRBV11-2	TRBJ1-2	ASSPWTGGYGYT